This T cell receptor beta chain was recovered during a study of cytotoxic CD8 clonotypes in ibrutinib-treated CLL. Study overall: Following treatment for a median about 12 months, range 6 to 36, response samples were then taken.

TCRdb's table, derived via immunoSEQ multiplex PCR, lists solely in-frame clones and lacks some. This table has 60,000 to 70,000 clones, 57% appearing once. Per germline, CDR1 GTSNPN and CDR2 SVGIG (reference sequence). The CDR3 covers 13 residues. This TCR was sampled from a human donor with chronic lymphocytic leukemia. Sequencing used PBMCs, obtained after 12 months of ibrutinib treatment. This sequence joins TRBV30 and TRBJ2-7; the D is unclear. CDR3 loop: CAMEQRRYYEQYF. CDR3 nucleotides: TGTGCTATGGAACAGCGACGTTACTACGAGCAGTACTTC.